This TCR beta chain was documented in a study of blood T cell repertoires in COVID-19. Study information: Some COVID-19 samples were acute and others convalescent; all came from the United States, Italy and Spain. PBMCs, B-cell-depleted T cells, or T cells provided the cDNA or gDNA that made up the material.

Patients of the Seattle cohort, enrolled during active infection, were followed longitudinally. V lost 3 bases and J 2 bases, leaving 9 bases between the germline ends. This CDR3 region has 14 residues. Germline assignment: CDR1 SGHTA and CDR2 FQGNSA. As processed by the authors: Reference gene primer amplification gave estimated nucleated cell counts. Here immunoSEQ multiplex PCR was the method, and the copy in TCRdb shows in-frame clones only, minus some. V, J and clone size are those of that table, while D and trimming were read from the DNA. The sample consists of about 160,000 clones, approximately 90% of them appearing once.

Sequences were obtained from peripheral blood. The receptor was derived from a man younger than 45 with COVID-19, enrolled during active disease. The chain combines TRBV7-2 with TRBJ2-3; tentatively, D is TRBD1 (5 bases). CDR3: CASSFAGLTDTQYF. CDR3 nucleotides: TGTGCCAGCAGCTTCGCAGGGCTCACAGATACGCAGTATTTT.